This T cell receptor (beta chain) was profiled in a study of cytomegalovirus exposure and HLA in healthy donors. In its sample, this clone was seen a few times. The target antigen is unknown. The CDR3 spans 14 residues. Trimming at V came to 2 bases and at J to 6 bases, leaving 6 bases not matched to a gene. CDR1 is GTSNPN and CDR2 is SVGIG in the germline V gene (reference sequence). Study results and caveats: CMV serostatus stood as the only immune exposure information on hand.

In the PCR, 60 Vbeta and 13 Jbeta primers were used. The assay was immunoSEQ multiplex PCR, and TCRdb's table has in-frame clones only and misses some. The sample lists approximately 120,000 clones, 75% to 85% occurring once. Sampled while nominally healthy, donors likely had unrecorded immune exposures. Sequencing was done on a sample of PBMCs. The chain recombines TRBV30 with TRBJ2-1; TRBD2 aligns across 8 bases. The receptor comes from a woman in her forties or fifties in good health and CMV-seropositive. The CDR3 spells CAWSTAGVPNEQFF. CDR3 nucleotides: TGTGCCTGGAGTACAGCGGGGGTTCCCAATGAGCAGTTCTTC.